This TCR beta chain stems from a study of T cell responses to AZD1222 COVID-19 vaccine. Findings and caveats of the study: It should be noted that donors were predominantly white British and more often female, and clonal diversity was possibly underestimated.

Germline V gene sequence: CDR1 MNHEY, CDR2 SVGAGI. The CDR3 is 13 residues long. The V end was cut by 2 bases, the J end by 4 bases, with 8 bases between. TCRdb's table, derived via immunoSEQ multiplex PCR, lists solely in-frame clones and lacks some. The table shows 95,000 to 110,000 clones, with around 90% occurring only once. As regards this clone: Its specificity is unknown.

The sequence was collected from an adult in good health. Sequencing was performed on peripheral blood, taken on day 0 of AZD1222 vaccination. V is TRBV6-5 and J is TRBJ1-2; D may be TRBD1 (6 bases). CDR3 in amino acids: CASSYGQSYGYTF. CDR3 sequence (DNA): TGTGCCAGCAGTTACGGACAGTCCTATGGCTACACCTTC.